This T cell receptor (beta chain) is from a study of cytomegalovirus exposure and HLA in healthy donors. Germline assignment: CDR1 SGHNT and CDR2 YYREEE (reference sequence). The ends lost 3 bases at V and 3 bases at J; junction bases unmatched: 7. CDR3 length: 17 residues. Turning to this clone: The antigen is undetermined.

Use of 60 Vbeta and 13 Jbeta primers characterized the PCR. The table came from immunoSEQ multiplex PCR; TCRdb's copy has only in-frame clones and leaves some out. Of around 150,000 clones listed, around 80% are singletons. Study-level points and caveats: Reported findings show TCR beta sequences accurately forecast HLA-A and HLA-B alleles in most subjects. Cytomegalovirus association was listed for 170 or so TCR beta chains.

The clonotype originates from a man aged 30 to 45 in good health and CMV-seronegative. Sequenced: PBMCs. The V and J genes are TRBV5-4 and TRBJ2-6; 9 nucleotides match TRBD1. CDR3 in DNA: TGTGCCAGCAGCTCCCGGGACAGGGTTGGTGGGGCCAACGTCCTGACTTTC. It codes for CASSSRDRVGGANVLTF.